The present TCR beta chain was sequenced within a study of OX40 agonist ivuxolimab in advanced cancers. Study context: In this cohort, patients received ivuxolimab, an agonistic anti-OX40 (CD134) antibody. Study findings and constraints: At doses 0.1 to 3.0 mg/kg, CD4+ and CD8+ clones expanded.

Sequenced by immunoSEQ multiplex PCR; TCRdb stores in-frame clones only, minus some. The data contain some 48,000 clones, about 81% of them singletons. For this clone: Antigen: not known.

Trimming took off 2 bases at V and 0 bases at J, with 11 bases between the two ends. The CDR3 runs to 16 residues. The V gene's germline CDR1 is MNHEY and CDR2 SVGAGI. The receptor comes from an adult with an advanced solid tumor such as melanoma, head and neck, liver or kidney cancer. V usage is TRBV6-5 and J usage is TRBJ1-3; D call uncertain. The source was CD4+ or CD8+ T cells sorted from blood, collected in a trial of the OX40 agonist ivuxolimab. The CDR3 spells CASSYDGGNSGNTIYF. The CDR3 coding sequence is TGTGCCAGCAGTTACGACGGCGGCAACTCTGGAAACACCATATATTTT.